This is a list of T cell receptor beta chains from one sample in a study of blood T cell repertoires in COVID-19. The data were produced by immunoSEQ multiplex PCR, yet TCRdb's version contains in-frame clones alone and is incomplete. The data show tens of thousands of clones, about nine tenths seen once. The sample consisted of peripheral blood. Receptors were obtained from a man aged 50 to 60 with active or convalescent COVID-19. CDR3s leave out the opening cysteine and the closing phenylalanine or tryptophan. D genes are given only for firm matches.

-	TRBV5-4	ASGRMGGEQLYGYT
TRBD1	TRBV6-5	ASPDRVGSPLH
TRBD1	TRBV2	ASSITGGLGEKLF
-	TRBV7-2	ASSAGTPSYNEQF
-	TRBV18	ASSPSGTDTQY
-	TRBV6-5	ASRGPGTLQETQY
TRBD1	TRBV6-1	ASSGGQGASTDTQY
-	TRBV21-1	ASSKGKTGFPTASYNEQF
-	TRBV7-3	ASSLGQNTEAF
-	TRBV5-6	ASSLAGIRAETQY
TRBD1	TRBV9	ASSVAGTVIYGYT
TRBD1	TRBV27	ASKLGTGVTPLH
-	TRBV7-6	ASSLGLYNEQF
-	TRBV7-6	ASSLGINEQF
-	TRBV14	ASSATQGNGYT
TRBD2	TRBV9	ASSATGTSVSYNEQF
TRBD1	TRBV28	ASSGQGVLNEKLF
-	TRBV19	ASSRQGKDTEAF
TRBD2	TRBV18	ASSQGLANNEQF
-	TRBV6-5	ARSLSPGETQY
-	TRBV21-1	ASSKVWGQGAFFSNQPQH
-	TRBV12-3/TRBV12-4	ASSFNGYT
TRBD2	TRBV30	AWSVGLAGDTQY
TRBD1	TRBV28	ASSPGQAINYGYT
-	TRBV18	ASSLDKTGQYYNSPLH
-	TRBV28	ASSYPRTGINEKLF
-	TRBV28	ASSLLGRGTGELF
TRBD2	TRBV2	ASSTQGTSGYQETQY
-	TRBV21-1	ASSKSHRGRNSPLH
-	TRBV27	ASSLSGGTGNTIY
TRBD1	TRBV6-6	ASSHNRQGGYGYT
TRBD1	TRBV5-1	ASSWGQGSGELF
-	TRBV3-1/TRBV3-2	ASSQADYNQPQH
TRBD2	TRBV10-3	AISESRGLAETYEQY
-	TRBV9	ASSSGYEQF
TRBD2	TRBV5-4	ASSLGIGLAGGGDTQY
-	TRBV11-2	ASSPPPDTQY
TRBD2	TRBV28	ASRELSDRGGIGELF
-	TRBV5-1	ASSLEGRGTGGYT
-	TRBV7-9	ASSLVRPGTNEQF
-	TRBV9	ASWGPDTGELF
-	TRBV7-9	ASSFGQGGNTQY
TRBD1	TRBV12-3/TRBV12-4	ASNLQGADGYT
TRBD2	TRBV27	ASSFTAGGEQY
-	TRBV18	ASSPGGILDTQY
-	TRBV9	ASSVGLQETQY
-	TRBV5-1	ASSFGYEQY
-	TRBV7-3	ASSLRGAYTDTQY
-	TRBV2	ASSGTDTGELF
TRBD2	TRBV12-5	ASGRSGAYEQY
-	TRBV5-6	ASSAGTRVRIGSYGYT
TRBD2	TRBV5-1	ASRLSGGNNEQF
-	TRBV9	ASSLSGVGTEAF
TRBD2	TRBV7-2	ASSSTSGGQETQY
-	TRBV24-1	ATSDSGGLFQPQH
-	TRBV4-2	ASSQGQAGGEKLF
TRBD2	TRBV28	ASRPTGTSPSSYNEQF
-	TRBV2	ASSILGQINTEAF
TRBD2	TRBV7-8	ASSSGGFNEQF
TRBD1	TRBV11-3	ASRTGRYEQY